This T cell receptor (beta chain) was observed in a study of blood T cell repertoires in COVID-19. The overall study: Researchers got acute and convalescent COVID-19 samples from the United States, Italy and Spain. Sample material is recorded as cDNA or gDNA derived from T cells, B-cell-depleted T cells, or PBMCs.

This clone was seen once. J lost 5 bases, V lost 0 bases, and 13 bases had no gene match. Germline V gene sequence: CDR1 MNHEY, CDR2 SVGEGT. There are 17 residues in the CDR3. Some clones are missing from TCRdb's copy, which holds only in-frame ones; the method was immunoSEQ multiplex PCR. The sample lists 400,000 to 500,000 clones, just over 85% occurring once. The source is a woman aged 25 to 39 with active or convalescent COVID-19. This chain joins TRBV6-2 or TRBV6-3 and TRBJ2-7; 7 positions match TRBD2. Sequenced input: peripheral blood. The CDR3 nucleotides are TGTGCCAGCAGTTACTCGCGTACAGGCGGGGGTGCCCACGAGCAGTACTTC. Protein product: CASSYSRTGGGAHEQYF.